What follows are 14 T cell receptor beta chains derived from one specimen sequenced in a study of blood T cell repertoires in COVID-19. This table comes from immunoSEQ multiplex PCR, and its TCRdb copy is limited to in-frame clones, with some not included. This sample has approximately 390,000 clones; 85% to 90% occur once, and the top ten carry roughly 6.8%. Sample: peripheral blood. The receptors were sampled from a man aged 18 to 29 with active or convalescent COVID-19.

J is TRBJ1-5 and V is TRBV28; D perhaps matches TRBD1 (5 bases). V was cut by 6 bases and J by 3 bases, with 12 bases left in between. The CDR3 is 14 residues long. CDR1 is MDHEN and CDR2 is SYDVKM in the germline V gene. CDR3 residues: CASRLRQSNQPQHF. Written as DNA, the CDR3 is TGTGCCAGCAGACTAAGACAGTCCAATCAGCCCCAGCATTTT.

The J gene is TRBJ2-1, the V gene TRBV7-2; D is perhaps TRBD1 (5 bases). The germline V and J ends were trimmed by 1 base and 2 bases, with 9 bases remaining between them. Germline V CDR1 and CDR2: SGHTA, FQGNSA. The CDR3 length is 15 residues. In DNA, the CDR3 is TGTGCCAGCAGCTTAGGGGGCACTACCTACAATGAGCAGTTCTTC. Its translation: CASSLGGTTYNEQFF.

The chain couples TRBV7-8 to TRBJ2-7; TRBD1 agrees at 10 bases. CDR1 is SGHVS and CDR2 is FQNEAQ in the germline V gene. CDR3 length: 16 amino acids. V lost 7 bases to trimming and J lost 5 bases; unmatched junction nucleotides: 14. The CDR3 bases are TGTGCCAGCACCTATACCCGGGACAGGGGATTGGACGAGCAGTACTTC. Protein: CASTYTRDRGLDEQYF.

This rearrangement joins TRBV2 to TRBJ1-5; a possible D gene is TRBD1 (5 bases). CDR1 SNHLY and CDR2 FYNNEI come from the germline V gene. There are 14 residues in the CDR3. Trimming removed 5 bases from V and 6 bases from J, with 14 bases in between. The CDR3: CASSHGGVGQPQHF. CDR3 sequence (DNA): TGTGCCAGCAGTCACGGGGGGGTCGGTCAGCCCCAGCATTTT. The full variable domain, in which reference TRBV2 and TRBJ1-5 provide the parts outside the CDR3, is EPEVTQTPSHQVTQMGQEVILRCVPISNHLYFYWYRQILGQKVEFLVSFYNNEISEKSEIFDDQFSVERPDGSNFTLKIRSTKLEDSAMYFCASSHGGVGQPQHFGDGTRLSIL.

V usage is TRBV5-4 and J usage is TRBJ2-7; the D is unclear. Trimming cost V 2 bases and J 2 bases, with 8 bases left between them. The CDR3 loop spans 13 amino acids. The germline V gene encodes CDR1 SGHNT and CDR2 YYREEE (reference sequence). Written as DNA, the CDR3 is TGTGCCAGCAGCTTCCCAGATACCTACGAGCAGTACTTC. Translation gives CASSFPDTYEQYF.

Concerning this clone: This sample includes further DNA sequences coding for the same CDR3. The V call is TRBV5-1, the J call TRBJ2-3; D unresolved. Deletions cut 1 base from V and 2 bases from J, with 2 bases between. CDR1 and CDR2 (germline): SGHRS, YFSETQ. The CDR3 contains 12 residues. The CDR3 loop is CASSLYTDTQYF. CDR3 nucleotide sequence: TGCGCCAGCAGCTTGTACACAGATACGCAGTATTTT. Complete variable domain (other parts from reference TRBV5-1 and TRBJ2-3): KAGVTQTPRYLIKTRGQQVTLSCSPISGHRSVSWYQQTPGQGLQFLFEYFSETQRNKGNFPGRFSGRQFSNSRSEMNVSTLELGDSALYLCASSLYTDTQYFGPGTRLTVL.

The chain links TRBV7-3 to TRBJ1-1; TRBD1 might be the D (6 bases). V dropped 4 bases and J dropped 4 bases, with 13 bases sitting between them. Germline lookup yields CDR1 SGHTA and CDR2 FQGTGA. The CDR3 spans 14 residues. The CDR3 spells CASSSSGVATEAFF. The CDR3 DNA sequence: TGTGCCAGCAGCTCTTCAGGGGTCGCCACTGAAGCTTTCTTT. Full variable domain (outside the CDR3, taken from reference TRBV7-3 and TRBJ1-1): GAGVSQTPSNKVTEKGKYVELRCDPISGHTALYWYRQSLGQGPEFLIYFQGTGAADDSGLPNDRFFAVRPEGSVSTLKIQRTERGDSAVYLCASSSSGVATEAFFGQGTRLTVV.

The chain employs TRBV6-2 or TRBV6-3 and TRBJ2-7, with a weak D call TRBD2 (5 bases). V lost 2 bases to trimming and J lost 4 bases, with 9 bases between them. Germline-derived CDR1 and CDR2 are MNHEY and SVGEGT. The CDR3 length is 13 residues. The CDR3 reads CASSYVLDYEQYF. The CDR3 nucleotides read TGTGCCAGCAGTTACGTACTAGATTACGAGCAGTACTTC.

This rearrangement joins TRBV28 to TRBJ2-7, with a possible D match to TRBD1 (6 bases). The CDR3 is made up of 12 amino acids. Germline loops: CDR1 MDHEN, CDR2 SYDVKM. V lost 6 bases to trimming and J lost 2 bases, with 8 bases between them. CDR3 bases: TGTGCCAGCAGCGGACAGACCTACGAGCAGTACTTC. This gives the protein CASSGQTYEQYF.

The V gene is TRBV5-1, the J gene TRBJ1-2; TRBD1 aligns across 7 bases. The CDR3 is made up of 14 amino acids. Trimming cost V 1 base and J 8 bases; bases outside gene matches: 8. Per the germline V gene, CDR1 is SGHRS and CDR2 is YFSETQ. The CDR3 loop reads CASSLPAQGVGYTF. The CDR3 bases are TGCGCCAGCAGCTTGCCCGCTCAGGGGGTGGGCTACACCTTC.

This clone has a handful of counts. The rearrangement uses TRBV28 and TRBJ1-2, with 7 bases aligning to TRBD1. The trim removed 4 bases at V and 2 bases at J, leaving 7 bases unmatched. The CDR3 spans 15 residues. In germline, CDR1 is MDHEN, CDR2 SYDVKM. CDR3 amino acids: CASSSNRGENYGYTF. Written as DNA, the CDR3 is TGTGCCAGCAGTTCGAACAGGGGAGAGAACTATGGCTACACCTTC.

This chain uses TRBV6-1 with TRBJ1-5, with 7 nucleotides matching TRBD1. The CDR3 totals 15 residues. Germline loops: CDR1 MNHNS, CDR2 SASEGT. J lost 5 bases, V lost 3 bases, and 7 bases had no gene match. CDR3 protein: CASSEGGQPHQPQHF. The CDR3, as DNA: TGTGCCAGCAGTGAGGGGGGACAGCCGCATCAGCCCCAGCATTTT.

The CDR3 here is CSASFGAGSPLHF. As DNA, the CDR3 is TGCAGTGCTAGTTTTGGAGCTGGTTCACCCCTCCACTTT. The gene calls are TRBV20-1 and TRBJ1-6; D is unresolved. Germline CDR1 and CDR2: DFQATT and SNEGSKA (reference sequence). With 3 bases removed from V and 9 bases from J, the gap between germline ends came to 12 bases. The CDR3 runs to 13 residues.

There are a few counts of this clone. V gene TRBV4-2 combines with J gene TRBJ1-3; no reliable D call. This CDR3 spans 15 amino acids. The V and J ends lost 1 base and 4 bases respectively, with 11 bases between them. The germline gives CDR1 LGHNA, CDR2 YNFKEQ. CDR3 amino acids: CASSQAAAAGNTIYF. CDR3 nucleotides: TGTGCCAGCAGCCAAGCAGCGGCGGCAGGAAACACCATATATTTT.